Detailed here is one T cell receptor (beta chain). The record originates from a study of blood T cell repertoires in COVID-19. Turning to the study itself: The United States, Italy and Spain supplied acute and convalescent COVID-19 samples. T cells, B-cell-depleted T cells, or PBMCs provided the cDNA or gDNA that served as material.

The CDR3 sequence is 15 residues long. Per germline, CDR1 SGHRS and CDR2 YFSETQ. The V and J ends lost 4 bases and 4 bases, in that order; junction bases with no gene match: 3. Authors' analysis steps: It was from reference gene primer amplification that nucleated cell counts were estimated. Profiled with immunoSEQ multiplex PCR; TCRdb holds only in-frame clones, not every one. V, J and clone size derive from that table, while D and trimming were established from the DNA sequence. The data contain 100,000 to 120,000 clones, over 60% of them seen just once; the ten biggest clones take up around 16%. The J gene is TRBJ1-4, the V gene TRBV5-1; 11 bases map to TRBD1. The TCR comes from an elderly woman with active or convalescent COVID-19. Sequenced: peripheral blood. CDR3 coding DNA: TGCGCCAGCAGCGCCGGGACAGGGGGTAATGAAAAACTGTTTTTT. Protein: CASSAGTGGNEKLFF.